This T cell receptor beta chain came from a study of OX40 agonist ivuxolimab in advanced cancers. Study-level information: At 82.7% male, the cohort had a mean age of around 56 years, ranging from roughly 20 to 79.

Trimming took 4 bases from V and 0 from J, leaving 9 bases between them. Germline V gene data show CDR1 as KGHSH and CDR2 as LQKENI. This CDR3 is 15 amino acids long. Method: immunoSEQ multiplex PCR; TCRdb's copy keeps in-frame clones and lacks some. In the table there are tens of thousands of clones, around 87% of which are singletons. The source of this sequence is an adult with an advanced solid tumor such as melanoma, head and neck, liver or kidney cancer. The chain employs TRBV18 and TRBJ2-2; D may be TRBD1 (6 bases). The source material was CD4+ or CD8+ T cells sorted from blood, sampled in a trial of the OX40 agonist ivuxolimab. The CDR3 loop is CASSLRTANTGELFF. The CDR3 region has the DNA TGTGCCAGCTCACTCCGGACAGCGAACACCGGGGAGCTGTTTTTT. The full variable domain, completed using reference TRBV18 and TRBJ2-2, is NAGVMQNPRHLVRRRGQEARLRCSPMKGHSHVYWYRQLPEEGLKFMVYLQKENIIDESGMPKERFSAEFPKEGPSILRIQQVVRGDSAAYFCASSLRTANTGELFFGEGSRLTVL.